A selection of T cell receptor beta chains follows, all from one sample in a study of blood T cell repertoires in COVID-19. Here immunoSEQ multiplex PCR was the method, and the copy in TCRdb shows in-frame clones only, minus some. The table records under 450,000 clones, over 75% of them present only once. What was sequenced was peripheral blood. The source is a woman between 40 and 50 years old with COVID-19, enrolled during active disease. CDR3s include the opening cysteine and the closing phenylalanine or tryptophan. Each record gives: D gene, V gene, clone size, J gene, CDR3 DNA, CDR3 protein. D genes are given only for firm matches. Only part of the rows carry a size: once, few, many, or a class if the clone is expanded.

>NA|TRBV2|NA|TRBJ1-5
TGTGCCAGCAGGGACAGCCCCGAGGGGCCCCAGCATTTT
CASRDSPEGPQHF
>NA|TRBV7-2|NA|TRBJ1-1
TGTGCCAGCAGCTCCCAGGCGAACACTGAAGCTTTCTTT
CASSSQANTEAFF
>NA|TRBV9|NA|TRBJ1-2
TGTGCCAGCAGCGTAGGTCAGGGGTTGAACTATGGCTACACCTTC
CASSVGQGLNYGYTF
>NA|TRBV19|NA|TRBJ1-5
TGTGCCAGTAAAGTCGGGCAGGGAAGGTTGGGCAATCAGCCCCAGCATTTT
CASKVGQGRLGNQPQHF
>NA|TRBV4-3|few|TRBJ1-3
TGCGCCAGCAGCCTTAGAACAGGCGCCTCTGGAAACACCATATATTTT
CASSLRTGASGNTIYF
>NA|TRBV27|NA|TRBJ1-6
TGTGCCAGCAGTTTTTTGGACAGAGATAATTCACCCCTCCACTTT
CASSFLDRDNSPLHF
>NA|TRBV16|NA|TRBJ1-2
TGTGCCAGCAGCCCGGACAGCTATGGCTACACCTTC
CASSPDSYGYTF
>TRBD1|TRBV19|once|TRBJ1-2
TGTGCCAGTACACCGACAGGGGGAGGTAGTGGCTACACCTTC
CASTPTGGGSGYTF
>NA|TRBV4-3|NA|TRBJ1-2
TGCGCCAGCAGCCCCGTCCCTGGGGGGACTTCAAATGGCTACACCTTC
CASSPVPGGTSNGYTF
>TRBD1|TRBV5-5|NA|TRBJ2-7
TGTGCCAGCAGCTTGGGGCCCAGGACAGGGCAGTACGAGCAGTACTTC
CASSLGPRTGQYEQYF
>NA|TRBV9|NA|TRBJ2-7
TGTGCCAGCAGCGTAGGCCCGGGACAAGACTCCTACGAGCAGTACTTC
CASSVGPGQDSYEQYF
>TRBD1|TRBV6-5|few|TRBJ1-2
TGTGCCAGCACCTTGGACAGGGCTTACTATGGCTACACCTTC
CASTLDRAYYGYTF
>NA|TRBV5-4|few|TRBJ2-7
TGTGCCAGCAGCACCTACAGTAGCTCCTACGAGCAGTACTTC
CASSTYSSSYEQYF
>TRBD1|TRBV7-3|NA|TRBJ1-1
TGTGCCAGCAGCCTGGGACAGGGAAGGGAAGCTTTCTTT
CASSLGQGREAFF
>NA|TRBV5-8|NA|TRBJ1-5
TGTGCCAGCAGCTTGGCCGTGCAGGGGCCGATTCAGCCCCAGCATTTT
CASSLAVQGPIQPQHF
>NA|TRBV13|NA|TRBJ2-3
TGTGCCAGCAGTTTGGGGGCATTGGGCACAGATACGCAGTATTTT
CASSLGALGTDTQYF
>NA|TRBV2|NA|TRBJ2-2
TGTGCCAGCGAGAGGGTTCGAACCGGGGAGCTGTTTTTT
CASERVRTGELFF
>NA|TRBV28|NA|TRBJ1-4
TGTGCCAGCAGTCCCCTTCAGGGTTTGACAAAACTGTTTTTT
CASSPLQGLTKLFF
>NA|TRBV4-1|once|TRBJ2-7
TGCGCCAGCAGCCACCTCACAGGGACCATCGAGCAGTACTTC
CASSHLTGTIEQYF
>NA|TRBV5-4|NA|TRBJ2-6
TGTGCCAGCAGACCAAGACAGGCTGGTGGGGGGGCCAACGTCCTGACTTTC
CASRPRQAGGGANVLTF
>TRBD1|TRBV5-1|NA|TRBJ1-1
TGCGCCAGCAGTAGACAGGGGGAATCTAACACTGAAGCTTTCTTT
CASSRQGESNTEAFF
>NA|TRBV9|NA|TRBJ2-1
TGTGCCAGCAGCGTAGGACTAATTCCCGACAATGAGCAGTTCTTC
CASSVGLIPDNEQFF
>NA|TRBV4-3|NA|TRBJ1-2
TGCGCCAGCAGCCAAGCAACTCAGCCGGGACTGACCGGCTACACCTTC
CASSQATQPGLTGYTF
>NA|TRBV5-6|NA|TRBJ1-4
TGTGCCAGCAGCTCGGGGTGGGGAGAAACTAATGAAAAACTGTTTTTT
CASSSGWGETNEKLFF
>TRBD1|TRBV29-1|NA|TRBJ2-7
TGCAGCGCCAGGGGGATTGGGTACGAGCAGTACTTC
CSARGIGYEQYF
>NA|TRBV29-1|NA|TRBJ1-1
TGCAGCGTTGAAGATGAGCCCGACAGGAGACCGGGAGAAGCTTTCTTT
CSVEDEPDRRPGEAFF
>TRBD1|TRBV7-9|NA|TRBJ1-1
TGTGCCAGCAGCCGGACAGGGGGCCGCACTGAAGCTTTCTTT
CASSRTGGRTEAFF
>NA|TRBV27|NA|TRBJ2-1
TGTGCCAGCACCCCCCGGGTGGCGAACAATGAGCAGTTCTTC
CASTPRVANNEQFF
>TRBD1|TRBV11-1|NA|TRBJ2-5
TGTGCCAGCAGTTTGGACAGGGCCGAAGAGACCCAGTACTTC
CASSLDRAEETQYF
>NA|TRBV28|NA|TRBJ2-2
TGTGCCAGCAGTCCGACAGGAGACACCGGGGAGCTGTTTTTT
CASSPTGDTGELFF
>TRBD2|TRBV27|NA|TRBJ2-2
TGTGCCAGCAGTTTTATTACTAGCGGGGACGCGAACACCGGGGAGCTGTTTTTT
CASSFITSGDANTGELFF
>NA|TRBV6-2/TRBV6-3|NA|TRBJ2-7
TGTGCCAGCAGTTACCTAGAATACGAGCAGTACTTC
CASSYLEYEQYF
>TRBD2|TRBV2|few|TRBJ2-7
TGTGCCAGCAGTGTGGTGGGGATAGCTCAGGCGGGGGTTTACGAGCAGTACTTC
CASSVVGIAQAGVYEQYF
>TRBD1|TRBV5-1|NA|TRBJ1-3
TGCGCCAGCAGCTTGGGGCTGGAAGGGGGCCCCTCTGGAAACACCATATATTTT
CASSLGLEGGPSGNTIYF
>NA|TRBV27|NA|TRBJ2-1
TGTGCCAGCAGTCCACTTTTTAATAACAGGCCTGAGCAGTTCTTC
CASSPLFNNRPEQFF
>NA|TRBV30|NA|TRBJ1-6
TGTGCCTGGAGTGGACAGAATTCACCCCTCCACTTT
CAWSGQNSPLHF
>NA|TRBV5-4|NA|TRBJ2-5
TGTGCCAGCAGCTTGGAGCCGAGATACCAAGAGACCCAGTACTTC
CASSLEPRYQETQYF
>NA|TRBV7-8|once|TRBJ2-7
TGTGCCAGCAGCTTAGCAAATATAAACGGCGAGCAGTACTTC
CASSLANINGEQYF
>TRBD1|TRBV7-3|NA|TRBJ2-1
TGTGCCAGCAGCCCTCGGACAGGGGGTTTCTACAATGAGCAGTTCTTC
CASSPRTGGFYNEQFF
>NA|TRBV6-1|NA|TRBJ1-2
TGTGCCAGCAGTACGATGGCGGACTATGGCTACACCTTC
CASSTMADYGYTF
>TRBD2|TRBV6-4|NA|TRBJ2-5
TGTGCCAGCAGTGAGGAGGGGACTAGCGGGCGAGAGACCCAGTACTTC
CASSEEGTSGRETQYF
>TRBD1|TRBV11-2|NA|TRBJ2-2
TGTGCCAGCAGCTTAATGGGACAGGGCAACACCGGGGAGCTGTTTTTT
CASSLMGQGNTGELFF
>NA|TRBV7-9|NA|TRBJ1-3
TGTGCCAGCAGCTTAGAGCCCTCCGTCCCCCTCAACACCATATATTTT
CASSLEPSVPLNTIYF